This is a list of T cell receptor beta chains from one sample in a study of blood T cell repertoires in COVID-19. Produced via immunoSEQ multiplex PCR; TCRdb's table is partial and in-frame only. The data hold around 700,000 clones, with about 87% observed a single time. Sample: peripheral blood. The receptors derive from a woman aged 18-35 years with acute or convalescent COVID-19. Each CDR3 is given with its conserved first and last residue. D genes are given only for firm matches. Not every row has a clone size; where given, it reads once, few, many or a size class.

clone size: NA; D gene: TRBD2; V gene: TRBV25-1; J gene: TRBJ2-2; CDR3 protein: CASSHHSGGLNTGELFF; CDR3 DNA: TGTGCCAGCAGCCATCATAGCGGGGGTCTTAACACCGGGGAGCTGTTTTTT
clone size: NA; D gene: TRBD2; V gene: TRBV27; J gene: TRBJ2-3; CDR3 protein: CASSLSGAGVSITDTQYF; CDR3 DNA: TGTGCCAGCAGTTTAAGCGGGGCGGGGGTTTCCATTACCGATACGCAGTATTTT
clone size: NA; D gene: NA; V gene: TRBV7-2; J gene: TRBJ1-6; CDR3 protein: CASRPQTSSYNSPLHF; CDR3 DNA: TGTGCCAGCAGACCACAGACGAGCTCCTATAATTCACCCCTCCACTTT
clone size: NA; D gene: NA; V gene: TRBV18; J gene: TRBJ2-1; CDR3 protein: CASSPKAGGVNEQFF; CDR3 DNA: TGTGCCAGCTCACCTAAGGCAGGAGGGGTCAATGAGCAGTTCTTC
clone size: NA; D gene: TRBD1; V gene: TRBV5-1; J gene: TRBJ1-6; CDR3 protein: CASSLGDRFSPLHF; CDR3 DNA: TGCGCCAGCAGCTTGGGGGACAGGTTTTCACCCCTCCACTTT
clone size: few; D gene: NA; V gene: TRBV24-1; J gene: TRBJ2-1; CDR3 protein: CATSDRTEQFF; CDR3 DNA: TGTGCCACCAGTGATAGGACAGAGCAGTTCTTC
clone size: NA; D gene: NA; V gene: TRBV15; J gene: TRBJ1-4; CDR3 protein: CATSRGTGEKLFF; CDR3 DNA: TGTGCCACCAGCAGAGGAACAGGTGAAAAACTGTTTTTT
clone size: NA; D gene: TRBD1; V gene: TRBV7-6; J gene: TRBJ1-6; CDR3 protein: CASSLEGTGLPNSPLHF; CDR3 DNA: TGTGCCAGCAGCTTAGAGGGGACAGGGCTCCCAAATTCACCCCTCCACTTT
clone size: NA; D gene: TRBD2; V gene: TRBV9; J gene: TRBJ2-1; CDR3 protein: CASRGVGHEQFF; CDR3 DNA: TGTGCCAGCCGGGGGGTTGGTCATGAGCAGTTCTTC
clone size: NA; D gene: NA; V gene: TRBV3-1/TRBV3-2; J gene: TRBJ2-1; CDR3 protein: CASSQGLVNDEQFF; CDR3 DNA: TGTGCCAGCAGCCAAGGACTAGTTAACGATGAGCAGTTCTTC
clone size: NA; D gene: NA; V gene: TRBV19; J gene: TRBJ1-1; CDR3 protein: CASSSVYTEAFF; CDR3 DNA: TGTGCCAGTAGTTCGGTCTACACTGAAGCTTTCTTT
clone size: NA; D gene: TRBD2; V gene: TRBV18; J gene: TRBJ2-5; CDR3 protein: CASSRTSGQETQYF; CDR3 DNA: TGTGCCAGCTCGCGGACTAGCGGCCAAGAGACCCAGTACTTC
clone size: NA; D gene: NA; V gene: TRBV18; J gene: TRBJ1-1; CDR3 protein: CASSPADTLNTEAFF; CDR3 DNA: TGTGCCAGCTCACCAGCCGACACGCTGAACACTGAAGCTTTCTTT
clone size: NA; D gene: NA; V gene: TRBV29-1; J gene: TRBJ1-1; CDR3 protein: CSVEGVGTRRLVAFF; CDR3 DNA: TGCAGCGTTGAAGGGGTCGGAACACGCAGGTTGGTAGCTTTCTTT
clone size: NA; D gene: NA; V gene: TRBV7-6; J gene: TRBJ2-5; CDR3 protein: CASSLVRTPPETQYF; CDR3 DNA: TGTGCCAGCAGCTTAGTTCGGACACCTCCGGAGACCCAGTACTTC